The next 3 T cell receptor beta chains were all read from a single sample in a study of CD8+CD57+ T cells in acquired aplastic anemia. Sequencing involved patients with CD8+CD57+ cell expansion previously shown by flow cytometry. Genomic DNA, serving as template, underwent TCR beta VDJ and CDR3 profiling. MiXCR was run by TCRdb on the reads, yielding one entry per CDR3 protein. The profile covers around 200,000 distinct CDR3 sequences, with approximately 48% appearing a single time and 9.7% taken by the ten largest. The sequenced material came from sorted CD4+, CD8+, or CD8+CD57+ T cells (not recorded which) from PBMCs. The origin of the receptors is a human donor with aplastic anemia.

The V call is TRBV11-2, the J call TRBJ2-6; no firm D call. The CDR3 covers 17 residues. Germline values: CDR1 SGHAT, CDR2 FQNNGV. The V and J ends lost 3 bases and 0 bases respectively, with 12 bases between them. The CDR3 reads CASSLMDAGSGANVLTF. The CDR3 coding sequence is TGTGCCAGCAGCTTGATGGACGCAGGCTCTGGGGCCAACGTCCTGACTTTC.

The rearrangement uses TRBV2 and TRBJ2-2; D gene uncertain. Deletions cut 10 bases from V and 6 bases from J, with 18 bases between. There are 14 residues in the CDR3. The germline V gene has CDR1 SNHLY and CDR2 FYNNEI. As DNA, the CDR3 is TGTGCCACCAGCCCCAAGAATGCGGCCGGGGAGCTGTTTTTT. This sequence encodes CATSPKNAAGELFF.

As to this clonotype: A read error is likely, as this CDR3 ends without the conserved phenylalanine or tryptophan. It is unclear where the CDR3 begins or ends on the DNA, so no DNA is shown, and the CDR3 is as TCRdb lists it. The V gene is TRBV7-8, the J gene TRBJ2-1; no check of the table's D call, TRBD1, against the DNA was made. Germline V CDR1 and CDR2: SGHVS, FQNEAQ. The CDR3 length is 8 residues, termini included. This CDR3 is CASSLVQG.